This entry concerns a single TCR beta chain. Only in-frame clones appear in the TCRdb table, and some are missing; sequencing was by immunoSEQ multiplex PCR. The sample yields about 140,000 clones, 84% seen once. Germline-derived CDR1 and CDR2 are GTSNPN and SVGIG (reference sequence). The length of the CDR3 is 13 residues. The ends were cut back, 2 bases at V and 7 bases at J, with 12 bases in the middle. Everyone who took part was roughly 18 to 100 years old, and they came from 24 US areas. The data originate from a study of blood T cell repertoires in COVID-19. Study overall: Whether acute or convalescent, the COVID-19 samples came from the United States, Italy and Spain. T cells, B-cell-depleted T cells, or PBMCs provided the cDNA or gDNA that served as material.

The clonotype originates from a man in his forties with acute COVID-19. The chain recombines TRBV30 with TRBJ1-5; D unresolved. Sample: PBMCs or T cells enriched from blood (not recorded which). DNA for the CDR3: TGTGCCTGGAGTCGGGGAAAGGACCAGCCCCAGCATTTT. Protein product: CAWSRGKDQPQHF.